This is a list of T cell receptor beta chains from one sample in a study of cytomegalovirus exposure and HLA in healthy donors. The data were produced by immunoSEQ multiplex PCR, yet TCRdb's version contains in-frame clones alone and is incomplete. Of 200,000 to 250,000 clones detected, about 80% appear once; the ten largest clones hold 0.63%. Sequencing was carried out using PBMCs. The receptors here all came from a man aged 18 to 29 in good health and CMV-seronegative. CDR3s include the opening cysteine and the closing phenylalanine or tryptophan. D genes are given only for firm matches. Clone size is shown for a subset of rows, as once, few, many or a class of expanded clone.

CDR3 length: 15; D gene: NA; V gene: TRBV18; J gene: TRBJ1-2; clone size: NA; CDR3 DNA: TGTGCCAGCTCACCCCCGGCAGGGAACAGTCGAGGCTACACCTTC; CDR3 protein: CASSPPAGNSRGYTF
CDR3 length: 15; D gene: TRBD2; V gene: TRBV18; J gene: TRBJ2-2; clone size: few; CDR3 DNA: TGTGCCAGCTCACCAGTAGCGGGAGACACCGGGGAGCTGTTTTTT; CDR3 protein: CASSPVAGDTGELFF
CDR3 length: 14; D gene: NA; V gene: TRBV28; J gene: TRBJ2-5; clone size: NA; CDR3 DNA: TGTGCCAGCAGTGAATCACAGGGTCAAGAGACCCAGTACTTC; CDR3 protein: CASSESQGQETQYF
CDR3 length: 17; D gene: NA; V gene: TRBV5-5; J gene: TRBJ1-3; clone size: few; CDR3 DNA: TGTGCCAGCAGCTTCAGAATCGAAGGGGGCTCTGGAAACACCATATATTTT; CDR3 protein: CASSFRIEGGSGNTIYF
CDR3 length: 17; D gene: NA; V gene: TRBV9; J gene: TRBJ2-2; clone size: NA; CDR3 DNA: TGTGCCAGCAGCGTACGTCTAGCCCCGGCCGACACCGGGGAGCTGTTTTTT; CDR3 protein: CASSVRLAPADTGELFF
CDR3 length: 13; D gene: TRBD1; V gene: TRBV10-1; J gene: TRBJ2-7; clone size: NA; CDR3 DNA: TGCGCCAGCAGTGTCGGGACAGCCTACGAGCAGTACTTC; CDR3 protein: CASSVGTAYEQYF
CDR3 length: 15; D gene: NA; V gene: TRBV29-1; J gene: TRBJ2-6; clone size: NA; CDR3 DNA: TGCAGCGTCCCAGGAGGGTCATCTGGGGCCAACGTCCTGACTTTC; CDR3 protein: CSVPGGSSGANVLTF
CDR3 length: 13; D gene: NA; V gene: TRBV9; J gene: TRBJ1-2; clone size: NA; CDR3 DNA: TGTGCCAGCAGCGTAGGTACAGGGTATGGCTACACCTTC; CDR3 protein: CASSVGTGYGYTF
CDR3 length: 13; D gene: NA; V gene: TRBV11-3; J gene: TRBJ2-5; clone size: NA; CDR3 DNA: TGTGCCAGCAGCCGAAACAGCCAAGAGACCCAGTACTTC; CDR3 protein: CASSRNSQETQYF
CDR3 length: 14; D gene: NA; V gene: TRBV2; J gene: TRBJ2-3; clone size: NA; CDR3 DNA: TGTGCCAGCAAAAGCGGATTGAGCACAGATACGCAGTATTTT; CDR3 protein: CASKSGLSTDTQYF
CDR3 length: 16; D gene: TRBD1; V gene: TRBV6-6; J gene: TRBJ2-7; clone size: NA; CDR3 DNA: TGTGCCAGCAGTTACTCGACGGGACAGTCCACCTACGAGCAGTACTTC; CDR3 protein: CASSYSTGQSTYEQYF
CDR3 length: 15; D gene: TRBD2; V gene: TRBV9; J gene: TRBJ2-7; clone size: NA; CDR3 DNA: TGTGCCAGCAGCGTAGGGGGGGGGACTGCGGGCGAGCAGTACTTC; CDR3 protein: CASSVGGGTAGEQYF
CDR3 length: 11; D gene: NA; V gene: TRBV12-5; J gene: TRBJ2-7; clone size: NA; CDR3 DNA: TGTGCTAGTGGCCGCGGACAGGAGCAGTACTTC; CDR3 protein: CASGRGQEQYF
CDR3 length: 15; D gene: TRBD2; V gene: TRBV18; J gene: TRBJ2-2; clone size: NA; CDR3 DNA: TGTGCCAGCTCATCCCGGGAGGGACCCTCCGGGGAGCTGTTTTTT; CDR3 protein: CASSSREGPSGELFF
CDR3 length: 13; D gene: NA; V gene: TRBV18; J gene: TRBJ1-1; clone size: once; CDR3 DNA: TGTGCCAGCTCAGTCGAGGGAGGAACTGAAGCTTTCTTT; CDR3 protein: CASSVEGGTEAFF
CDR3 length: 15; D gene: NA; V gene: TRBV5-6; J gene: TRBJ1-1; clone size: few; CDR3 DNA: TGTGCCAGCAGCTTGGGACCGGGTCATAACACTGAAGCTTTCTTT; CDR3 protein: CASSLGPGHNTEAFF
CDR3 length: 15; D gene: NA; V gene: TRBV6-4; J gene: TRBJ2-7; clone size: NA; CDR3 DNA: TGTGCCAGCAGTAGCCAAGCGGGTACCGTCTACGAGCAGTACTTC; CDR3 protein: CASSSQAGTVYEQYF
CDR3 length: 15; D gene: NA; V gene: TRBV12-5; J gene: TRBJ1-1; clone size: NA; CDR3 DNA: TGTGCTAGTGGTTTGGTAGAGGGATTTGGCACTGAAGCTTTCTTT; CDR3 protein: CASGLVEGFGTEAFF
CDR3 length: 18; D gene: TRBD1; V gene: TRBV28; J gene: TRBJ2-4; clone size: once; CDR3 DNA: TGTGCCAGCACCGTACTCGGGACAGGGGTATTAGCCAAAAACATTCAGTACTTC; CDR3 protein: CASTVLGTGVLAKNIQYF
CDR3 length: 15; D gene: NA; V gene: TRBV9; J gene: TRBJ2-1; clone size: NA; CDR3 DNA: TGTGCCAGCAGCGTAGGAGCTTATCGGGGGAATGAGCAGTTCTTC; CDR3 protein: CASSVGAYRGNEQFF
CDR3 length: 15; D gene: NA; V gene: TRBV5-6; J gene: TRBJ2-1; clone size: NA; CDR3 DNA: TGTGCCAGCAGCTTGTTATCCCAGGCCTACAATGAGCAGTTCTTC; CDR3 protein: CASSLLSQAYNEQFF
CDR3 length: 14; D gene: NA; V gene: TRBV29-1; J gene: TRBJ2-7; clone size: once; CDR3 DNA: TGCAGCGTTGAGCACAGCTCGTTGTCTGGCGAGCAGTACTTC; CDR3 protein: CSVEHSSLSGEQYF
CDR3 length: 19; D gene: NA; V gene: TRBV19; J gene: TRBJ2-6; clone size: NA; CDR3 DNA: TGTGCCAGTAGTTCCCCGGTGGCGGGGCCACTCTCTGGGGCCAACGTCCTGACTTTC; CDR3 protein: CASSSPVAGPLSGANVLTF
CDR3 length: 15; D gene: TRBD1; V gene: TRBV28; J gene: TRBJ1-1; clone size: NA; CDR3 DNA: TGTGCCAGCAGTTCGGGACAGGGTGGTAAAACTGAAGCTTTCTTT; CDR3 protein: CASSSGQGGKTEAFF
CDR3 length: 13; D gene: TRBD1; V gene: TRBV11-2; J gene: TRBJ2-1; clone size: NA; CDR3 DNA: TGTGCCTCAGACAGGGGTAGGGGGGATGAGCAGTTCTTC; CDR3 protein: CASDRGRGDEQFF
CDR3 length: 14; D gene: NA; V gene: TRBV29-1; J gene: TRBJ2-5; clone size: NA; CDR3 DNA: TGCAGCGTTAGTTCCTCTGGACAGCAAGAGACCCAGTACTTC; CDR3 protein: CSVSSSGQQETQYF
CDR3 length: 12; D gene: NA; V gene: TRBV4-1; J gene: TRBJ2-3; clone size: once; CDR3 DNA: TGCGCCAGCAGCCCCGCTCGGGGTACGCAGTATTTT; CDR3 protein: CASSPARGTQYF
CDR3 length: 13; D gene: NA; V gene: TRBV5-1; J gene: TRBJ2-1; clone size: NA; CDR3 DNA: TGCGCCAGCAGCCTGGACTTGTACAATGAGCAGTTCTTC; CDR3 protein: CASSLDLYNEQFF
CDR3 length: 14; D gene: NA; V gene: TRBV5-4; J gene: TRBJ2-7; clone size: NA; CDR3 DNA: TGTGCCAGCAGCTTGCACGGGTTGGTCTACGAGCAGTACTTC; CDR3 protein: CASSLHGLVYEQYF
CDR3 length: 15; D gene: TRBD2; V gene: TRBV7-9; J gene: TRBJ2-1; clone size: NA; CDR3 DNA: TGTGCCAGCAGCTTAGGGACTAGCGCCTACAATGAGCAGTTCTTC; CDR3 protein: CASSLGTSAYNEQFF
CDR3 length: 16; D gene: TRBD2; V gene: TRBV14; J gene: TRBJ2-7; clone size: NA; CDR3 DNA: TGTGCCAGCAGCCAAGACGGGGCGGGAGGATTTTACGAGCAGTACTTC; CDR3 protein: CASSQDGAGGFYEQYF
CDR3 length: 14; D gene: NA; V gene: TRBV7-9; J gene: TRBJ1-2; clone size: NA; CDR3 DNA: TGTGCCAGCAGCTTAGATCGTTCAGTCTATGGCTACACCTTC; CDR3 protein: CASSLDRSVYGYTF
CDR3 length: 15; D gene: NA; V gene: TRBV5-1; J gene: TRBJ2-1; clone size: NA; CDR3 DNA: TGCGCCAGCGCCAAAGGCAGGGCCCTCGTGAATGAGCAGTTCTTC; CDR3 protein: CASAKGRALVNEQFF
CDR3 length: 15; D gene: NA; V gene: TRBV7-9; J gene: TRBJ2-3; clone size: NA; CDR3 DNA: TGTTCCAGCAGTCTAGAGTGGCAGAGCACAGATACGCAGTATTTT; CDR3 protein: CSSSLEWQSTDTQYF
CDR3 length: 14; D gene: NA; V gene: TRBV9; J gene: TRBJ2-5; clone size: NA; CDR3 DNA: TGTGCCAGCAGTAAGGGACTGGGAAAAGAGACCCAGTACTTC; CDR3 protein: CASSKGLGKETQYF
CDR3 length: 11; D gene: TRBD1; V gene: TRBV20-1; J gene: TRBJ1-2; clone size: NA; CDR3 DNA: TGCAGTGCTATGGACAGGCTCTTGTACGCCTTC; CDR3 protein: CSAMDRLLYAF
CDR3 length: 13; D gene: NA; V gene: TRBV6-5; J gene: TRBJ1-3; clone size: NA; CDR3 DNA: TGTGCCAGCAGAACATTCTCTGGAAACACCATATATTTT; CDR3 protein: CASRTFSGNTIYF
CDR3 length: 14; D gene: TRBD1; V gene: TRBV7-9; J gene: TRBJ1-2; clone size: NA; CDR3 DNA: TGTGCCAGCAGGCTGGGGACAGGGGGCTATGGCTACACCTTC; CDR3 protein: CASRLGTGGYGYTF
CDR3 length: 18; D gene: NA; V gene: TRBV15; J gene: TRBJ1-5; clone size: once; CDR3 DNA: TGTGCCACCAGCAGAGATAATGGGACACCGAGAAGCAATCAGCCCCAGCATTTT; CDR3 protein: CATSRDNGTPRSNQPQHF
CDR3 length: 16; D gene: TRBD1; V gene: TRBV19; J gene: TRBJ1-2; clone size: few; CDR3 DNA: TGTGCCAGTAGTATAGAAGGCAGGGGGCTGGACTATGGCTACACCTTC; CDR3 protein: CASSIEGRGLDYGYTF
CDR3 length: 12; D gene: TRBD1; V gene: TRBV30; J gene: TRBJ1-2; clone size: few; CDR3 DNA: TGTGCCTGGACACTGGACAGGGGCGACTACACCTTC; CDR3 protein: CAWTLDRGDYTF
CDR3 length: 15; D gene: TRBD2; V gene: TRBV4-1; J gene: TRBJ2-7; clone size: NA; CDR3 DNA: TGCGCCAGCAGCCAAGCGGGGACTAGCGGCTACGAGCAGTACTTC; CDR3 protein: CASSQAGTSGYEQYF
CDR3 length: 17; D gene: TRBD2; V gene: TRBV11-1; J gene: TRBJ2-3; clone size: few; CDR3 DNA: TGTGCCAGCAGCTCGCCCCCAGAGCGGGGATCCACAGATACGCAGTATTTT; CDR3 protein: CASSSPPERGSTDTQYF
CDR3 length: 14; D gene: TRBD1; V gene: TRBV7-9; J gene: TRBJ1-4; clone size: NA; CDR3 DNA: TGTGCCAGCAGCACCGGGACAGGGGATGAAAAACTGTTTTTT; CDR3 protein: CASSTGTGDEKLFF